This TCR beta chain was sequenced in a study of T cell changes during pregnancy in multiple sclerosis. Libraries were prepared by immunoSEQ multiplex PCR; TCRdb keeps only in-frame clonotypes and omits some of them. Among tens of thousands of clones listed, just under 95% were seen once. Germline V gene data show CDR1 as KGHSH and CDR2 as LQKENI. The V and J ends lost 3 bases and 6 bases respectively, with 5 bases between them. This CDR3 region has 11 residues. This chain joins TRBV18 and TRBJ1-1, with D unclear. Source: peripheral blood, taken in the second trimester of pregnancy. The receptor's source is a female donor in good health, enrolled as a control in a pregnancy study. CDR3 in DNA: TGTGCCAGCTCACCTACATCTGAAGCTTTCTTT. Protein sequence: CASSPTSEAFF.